This entry lists 12 T cell receptor beta chains sequenced from one sample in a study of CD8 T cells in ankylosing spondylitis. From the 5' RACE reads, TCRdb called clonotypes with MiXCR, one entry per CDR3 protein. The sample records under 400,000 distinct CDR3 sequences, approximately 10% being singletons. Sequenced input: blood, either unsorted or a sorted T cell fraction (not recorded which). These receptors were taken from a female donor with ankylosing spondylitis or in good health (not recorded which).

This clonotype was recorded a few times. The V and J genes are TRBV2 and TRBJ2-3, with TRBD2 identical over 8 bases. The germline V gene encodes CDR1 SNHLY and CDR2 FYNNEI. J lost 3 bases, V lost 6 bases, and 8 bases had no gene match. This CDR3 contains 15 residues. The CDR3 DNA reads TGTGCCAGCAGCGCGGGCGGGGGGTCGACAGATACGCAGTATTTT. This encodes CASSAGGGSTDTQYF.

This clonotype was observed at least ten times. This sequence joins TRBV20-1 and TRBJ2-1, with unresolved D. The germline CDR1 and CDR2 sequences are DFQATT and SNEGSKA (reference sequence). The CDR3 sequence is 13 residues long. V lost 2 bases, J lost 13 bases, and 18 bases lay in between. CDR3 loop: CSARLSAYFTQFF. CDR3 nucleotide sequence: TGCAGTGCTAGACTCAGCGCATACTTCACCCAGTTCTTC.

V is TRBV7-2 and J is TRBJ2-7, with D possibly being TRBD1 or TRBD2 (5 bases each). The germline V gene encodes CDR1 SGHTA and CDR2 FQGNSA. The ends were cut back, 9 bases at V and 0 bases at J, with 18 bases in the middle. This CDR3 has 15 amino acids. The CDR3 nucleotides read TGTGCCAGTGGGGGTTCAGGGATCAGCTCCTACGAGCAGTACTTC. Translating it yields CASGGSGISSYEQYF. The whole variable domain, remainder taken from reference TRBV7-2 and TRBJ2-7, is GAGVSQSPSNKVTEKGKDVELRCDPISGHTALYWYRQSLGQGLEFLIYFQGNSAPDKSGLPSDRFSAERTGGSVSTLTIQRTQQEDSAVYLCASGGSGISSYEQYFGPGTRLTVT.

This clonotype was seen many times. The chain combines TRBV9 with TRBJ1-3; D call uncertain. CDR3 length: 15 amino acids. V was trimmed by 1 base and J by 0 bases, leaving 8 bases between them. Germline CDR1 SGDLS, CDR2 YYNGEE. The CDR3 sequence: CASSVTGVSGNTIYF. CDR3 DNA sequence: TGTGCCAGCAGCGTAACCGGGGTCTCTGGAAACACCATATATTTT.

Many counts were recorded for this clonotype. This chain links TRBV5-1 with TRBJ2-3, with D possibly TRBD2 on 6 matching bases. The CDR3 is 14 residues long. V was pared by 4 bases and J by 2 bases, with 11 bases between. Germline loops: CDR1 SGHRS, CDR2 YFSETQ. CDR3 sequence (DNA): TGCGCCAGCAGCCCTGGGGGGATCACAGATACGCAGTATTTT. Translation gives CASSPGGITDTQYF.

J is TRBJ2-7 and V is TRBV28; D perhaps matches TRBD1 (5 bases). CDR1 and CDR2 (germline): MDHEN, SYDVKM. CDR3 length: 14 residues. Trimming removed 3 bases at V and 2 bases at J, with 11 bases between. The CDR3 DNA reads TGTGCCAGCAGTTTTGGGGCAGCTCCCTACGAGCAGTACTTC. Translating it yields CASSFGAAPYEQYF.

This chain joins TRBV7-3 and TRBJ2-1; TRBD2 aligns across 10 bases. Per the germline V gene, CDR1 is SGHTA and CDR2 is FQGTGA. The CDR3 is 18 residues long. Trimming removed 2 bases from V and 4 bases from J; junction bases left unmatched: 11. The CDR3 coding sequence is TGTGCCAGCAGCTTAGAAGCGGGGGGGCTAGGTTCTTACAATGAGCAGTTCTTC. As protein: CASSLEAGGLGSYNEQFF.

This clonotype occurred a few times. V and J are TRBV20-1 and TRBJ2-7, with TRBD2 matching over 8 bases. V lost 7 bases to trimming and J lost 4 bases; unmatched junction nucleotides: 9. The CDR3 loop spans 13 amino acids. Per germline, CDR1 DFQATT and CDR2 SNEGSKA (reference sequence). The DNA of the CDR3 is TGCAGTGTCCCCGGGACTAGGGTTTACGAGCAGTACTTC. Translation gives CSVPGTRVYEQYF.

The chain recombines TRBV20-1 with TRBJ2-2; D gene unclear. Trimming cost V 2 bases and J 4 bases, with 8 bases left between them. This CDR3 spans 13 amino acids. The germline V gene has CDR1 DFQATT and CDR2 SNEGSKA (reference sequence). DNA for the CDR3: TGCAGTGCTAGACTTCGAAGCACCGGGGAGCTGTTTTTT. It encodes CSARLRSTGELFF.

This clonotype was counted at least ten times. This chain connects TRBV5-1 to TRBJ1-2; TRBD1 matches at 9 bases. Trimming took 6 bases from V and 4 from J; bases not matched to a gene: 7. This CDR3 has 14 amino acids. Looked up from germline, CDR1 is SGHRS and CDR2 is YFSETQ. CDR3 sequence reads: CASKSGTGSYGYTF. The CDR3 bases are TGCGCCAGCAAATCCGGGACAGGGTCCTATGGCTACACCTTC.

This clonotype was picked up many times. The gene calls are TRBV20-1 and TRBJ2-3, with D perhaps matching TRBD2 (6 bases). Per germline, CDR1 DFQATT and CDR2 SNEGSKA (reference sequence). The CDR3 has 16 residues. V shed 3 bases and J shed 5 bases, with 21 bases lying between them. As DNA, the CDR3 is TGCAGTGCTAGTTCTTTTCGGGAGTGGGATGGAGATACGCAGTATTTT. This translates into CSASSFREWDGDTQYF.

Regarding this clonotype: The conserved final phenylalanine or tryptophan is absent from the CDR3, which likely points to a read error. V usage is TRBV7-2 and J usage is TRBJ2-1, with 11 positions matching TRBD2. CDR1 is SGHTA, CDR2 FQGNSA, per germline. With V trimmed by 4 bases and J by 8 bases, 7 bases remained unmatched. This CDR3 is built from 15 residues. CDR3: CASSSRVAGGHEQFL. CDR3 nucleotide sequence: TGTGCCAGCAGCTCACGGGTAGCGGGAGGGCATGAGCAGTTCTTG.